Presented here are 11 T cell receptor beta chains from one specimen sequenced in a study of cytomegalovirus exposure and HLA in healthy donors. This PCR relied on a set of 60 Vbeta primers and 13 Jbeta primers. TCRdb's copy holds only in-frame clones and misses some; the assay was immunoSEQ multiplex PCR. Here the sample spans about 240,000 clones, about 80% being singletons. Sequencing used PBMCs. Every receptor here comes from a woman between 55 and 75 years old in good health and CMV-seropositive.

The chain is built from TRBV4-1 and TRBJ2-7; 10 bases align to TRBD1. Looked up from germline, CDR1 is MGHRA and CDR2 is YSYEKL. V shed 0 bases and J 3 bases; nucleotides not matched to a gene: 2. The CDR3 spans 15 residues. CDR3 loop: CASSQERTGGYEQYF. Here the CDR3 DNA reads TGCGCCAGCAGCCAAGAGAGGACAGGGGGCTACGAGCAGTACTTC.

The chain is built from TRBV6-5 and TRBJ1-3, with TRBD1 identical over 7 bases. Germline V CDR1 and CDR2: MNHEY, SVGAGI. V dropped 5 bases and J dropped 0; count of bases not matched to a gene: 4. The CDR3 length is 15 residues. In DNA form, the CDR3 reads TGTGCCAGCAGTAACCGGGACAGCTCTGGAAACACCATATATTTT. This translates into CASSNRDSSGNTIYF.

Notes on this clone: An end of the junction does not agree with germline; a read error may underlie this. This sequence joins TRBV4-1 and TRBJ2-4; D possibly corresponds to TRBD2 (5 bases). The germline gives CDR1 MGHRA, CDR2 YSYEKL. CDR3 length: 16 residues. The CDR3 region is CASSQGLVRAKNIQYF. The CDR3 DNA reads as TGTGCCAGCAGCCAAGGACTCGTTAGAGCCAAAAACATTCAGTACTTC.

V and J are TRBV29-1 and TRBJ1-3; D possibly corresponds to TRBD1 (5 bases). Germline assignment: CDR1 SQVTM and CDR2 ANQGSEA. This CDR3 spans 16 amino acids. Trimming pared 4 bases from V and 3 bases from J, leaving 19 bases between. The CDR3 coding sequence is TGCAGCGTTGGGTCCCCAGGGACTTACGGTGGAAACACCATATATTTT. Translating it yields CSVGSPGTYGGNTIYF.

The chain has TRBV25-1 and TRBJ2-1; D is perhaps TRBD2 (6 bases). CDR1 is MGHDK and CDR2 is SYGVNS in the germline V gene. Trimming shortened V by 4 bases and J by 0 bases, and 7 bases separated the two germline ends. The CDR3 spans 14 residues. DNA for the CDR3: TGTGCCAGCAGTGCCGGGGGCTCCTACAATGAGCAGTTCTTC. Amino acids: CASSAGGSYNEQFF.

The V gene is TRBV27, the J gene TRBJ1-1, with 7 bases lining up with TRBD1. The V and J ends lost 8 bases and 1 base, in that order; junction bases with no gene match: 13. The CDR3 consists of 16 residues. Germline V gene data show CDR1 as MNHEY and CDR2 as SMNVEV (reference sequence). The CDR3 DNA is TGTGCCAGCGTTAGAGAACCAGGGGGGACGAACACTGAAGCTTTCTTT. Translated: CASVREPGGTNTEAFF.

CDR3 amino acids: CASSPVYTSLHF. The CDR3 DNA sequence: TGTGCCAGCAGCCCCGTATATACTTCCCTCCACTTT. The chain carries TRBV7-9 and TRBJ1-6; D is unclear. Germline CDR1 reads SEHNR; CDR2 reads FQNEAQ (reference sequence). The CDR3 runs 12 residues. The germline V and J ends were trimmed by 5 bases and 14 bases, with 13 bases remaining between them.

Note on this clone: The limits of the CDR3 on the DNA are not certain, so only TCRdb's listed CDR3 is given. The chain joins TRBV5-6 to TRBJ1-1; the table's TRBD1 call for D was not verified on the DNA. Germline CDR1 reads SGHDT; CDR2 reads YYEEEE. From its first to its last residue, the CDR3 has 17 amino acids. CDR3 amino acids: CASSSSTGGQRDTEAFF.

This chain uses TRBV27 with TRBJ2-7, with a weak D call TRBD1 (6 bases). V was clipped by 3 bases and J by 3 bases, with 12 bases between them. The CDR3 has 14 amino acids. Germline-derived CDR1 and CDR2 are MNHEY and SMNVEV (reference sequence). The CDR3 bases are TGTGCCAGCAGTTTTGCCAGGGGAAGCTACGAGCAGTACTTC. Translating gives CASSFARGSYEQYF.

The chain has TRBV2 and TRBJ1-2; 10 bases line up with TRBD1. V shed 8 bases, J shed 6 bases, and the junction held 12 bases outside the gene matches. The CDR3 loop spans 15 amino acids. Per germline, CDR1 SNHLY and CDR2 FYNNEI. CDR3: CASRRDRGSVDGYTF. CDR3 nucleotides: TGTGCCAGCCGCCGGGACAGGGGATCAGTTGATGGCTACACCTTC.

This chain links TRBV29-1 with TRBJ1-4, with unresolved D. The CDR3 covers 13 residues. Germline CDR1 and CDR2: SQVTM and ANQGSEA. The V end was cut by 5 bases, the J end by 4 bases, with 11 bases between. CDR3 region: CSVRRALNEKLFF. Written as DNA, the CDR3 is TGCAGCGTTAGGAGGGCCCTTAATGAAAAACTGTTTTTT.